Listed here are 19 T cell receptor beta chains from one sample, sequenced in a study of CXCR3-negative and CXCR3-positive naive CD8 T cells. Libraries of TRB cDNA were made by 5' RACE and carried UMIs. TCRdb reprocessed the 5' RACE reads, keeping one entry per CDR3 protein, no DNA. The sample has some 130,000 distinct CDR3 sequences; the top ten hold 0.29%. The sequenced sample consisted of naive CXCR3- CD8+ T cells from blood. As to subset: CD45RO-CCR7+CD27+CD95- naive CD8+ T cells lacking CXCR3 (TNR3-). The receptors derive from a human donor in good health. Some clones in this sample may be carry-over from other donors' samples.

The genes are TRBV12-3 or TRBV12-4 and TRBJ2-1; checking the TCRdb D call of TRBD1 is not possible without DNA. The CDR3 is 15 amino acids. CDR3 amino acids: CASSTGHPVGNEQFF.

The J gene is TRBJ2-3, the V gene TRBV5-1; without DNA, the TCRdb call of TRBD2 cannot be checked. This CDR3 is built from 18 residues. From germline, CDR1 is SGHRS and CDR2 YFSETQ. The CDR3: CASSRRASGGRSTDTQYF.

This chain joins TRBV7-6 and TRBJ1-1; no DNA is available, so the TRBD1 call from TCRdb remains unchecked. This CDR3 comprises 14 residues. Germline values: CDR1 SGHVS, CDR2 FNYEAQ. CDR3: CASSPGQGNNEAFF. Drawing the rest from reference TRBV7-6 and TRBJ1-1, the complete variable domain is GAGVSQSPRYKVTKRGQDVALRCDPISGHVSLYWYRQALGQGPEFLTYFNYEAQQDKSGLPNDRFSAERPEGSISTLTIQRTEQRDSAMYRCASSPGQGNNEAFFGQGTRLTVV.

The chain recombines TRBV29-1 with TRBJ2-5; TCRdb reports TRBD2, a call that lacks DNA to check it against. The length of the CDR3 is 13 residues. CDR1 is SQVTM and CDR2 is ANQGSEA in the germline V gene. CDR3 region: CSVDRLDQETQYF.

V usage is TRBV7-3 and J usage is TRBJ1-2; with no DNA, the TCRdb D assignment of TRBD1 cannot be verified. The CDR3 sequence is 12 residues long. CDR1 and CDR2 from the germline V gene are SGHTA and FQGTGA. The CDR3: CASSLIMGEHTF.

This chain joins TRBV28 and TRBJ2-2; the D call from TCRdb, TRBD1, cannot be confirmed without DNA. Germline V lookup: CDR1 MDHEN, CDR2 SYDVKM. CDR3 length: 16 residues. The CDR3 here is CASSLSSGTVTGELFF.

The chain couples TRBV13 to TRBJ2-5; with no DNA, the TCRdb D assignment of TRBD2 cannot be verified. The CDR3 sequence is 13 residues long. Germline V lookup: CDR1 PRHDT, CDR2 FYEKMQ (reference sequence). The CDR3 sequence is CASTWGLQETQYF.

CDR3 protein: CASSQTQTPQVPYEQYF. The gene calls are TRBV23-1 and TRBJ2-7; no DNA is available, so the TRBD2 call from TCRdb remains unchecked. TRBV23-1 is an ORF; its function is uncertain. The CDR3 length is 17 residues.

The rearrangement joins TRBV28 to TRBJ2-5; TCRdb returns TRBD2, unconfirmable since there is no DNA. The CDR3 has 15 residues. Germline-derived CDR1 and CDR2 are MDHEN and SYDVKM. Here the CDR3 reads CASSVTPALQETQYF.

The chain carries TRBV13 and TRBJ2-7. CDR3 length: 15 amino acids. CDR1 PRHDT and CDR2 FYEKMQ come from the germline V gene (reference sequence). The CDR3 loop reads CASSSVGGSSYEQYF.

The chain recombines TRBV5-1 with TRBJ2-1; TCRdb's D call, TRBD2, is unchecked because there is no DNA. Per germline, CDR1 SGHRS and CDR2 YFSETQ. The CDR3 is made up of 16 amino acids. The CDR3 is CASSLVQGLAGWEQFF.

The chain combines TRBV5-1 with TRBJ2-7; the D call of TRBD2 rests on TCRdb alone, since no DNA is present to check it. CDR3 length: 14 residues. Germline V gene data show CDR1 as SGHRS and CDR2 as YFSETQ. The CDR3 here is CASSLVGQTYEQYF.

The chain has TRBV5-1 and TRBJ2-2; the TRBD1 assignment by TCRdb is unverifiable without DNA. The V gene's germline CDR1 is SGHRS and CDR2 YFSETQ. The CDR3 is made up of 17 amino acids. The CDR3 is CASSRTQGAPLTGELFF.

The chain uses TRBV28 and TRBJ2-1; the D call from TCRdb, TRBD1, cannot be confirmed without DNA. The V gene's germline CDR1 is MDHEN and CDR2 SYDVKM. The CDR3 contains 16 residues. The CDR3 spells CASSPAQGTSYNEQFF. The whole variable domain, filled in from reference TRBV28 and TRBJ2-1, reads DVKVTQSSRYLVKRTGEKVFLECVQDMDHENMFWYRQDPGLGLRLIYFSYDVKMKEKGDIPEGYSVSREKKERFSLILESASTNQTSMYLCASSPAQGTSYNEQFFGPGTRLTVL.

CDR3 region: CASSLGSEDFRYGYTF. V usage is TRBV12-3 or TRBV12-4 and J usage is TRBJ1-2. CDR3 length: 16 amino acids.

The gene calls are TRBV25-1 and TRBJ1-6. Germline CDR1 MGHDK, CDR2 SYGVNS. The CDR3 totals 13 residues. The CDR3 spells CASSGRRNSPLHF. The variable domain in full, completed from reference TRBV25-1 and TRBJ1-6, reads EADIYQTPRYLVIGTGKKITLECSQTMGHDKMYWYQQDPGMELHLIHYSYGVNSTEKGDLSSESTVSRIRTEHFPLTLESARPSHTSQYLCASSGRRNSPLHFGNGTRLTVT.

This chain connects TRBV28 to TRBJ2-6; the D call of TRBD1 rests on TCRdb alone, since no DNA is present to check it. CDR3 size: 16 residues. Germline CDR1 reads MDHEN; CDR2 reads SYDVKM. The CDR3 here is CASRIPGGAGANVLTF.

V is TRBV6-4 and J is TRBJ2-1. The CDR3 is 12 residues long. Germline V gene data show CDR1 as MRHNA and CDR2 as SNTAGT. This chain's CDR3 is CASSDSNFEQFF.

The genes are TRBV27 and TRBJ2-2; TCRdb returns TRBD1, unconfirmable since there is no DNA. The CDR3 consists of 13 residues. CDR1 MNHEY and CDR2 SMNVEV come from the germline V gene (reference sequence). The CDR3 loop reads CASSLGGAGELFF.